This TCR beta chain was found in a study of blood T cell repertoires in COVID-19. This CDR3 has 15 amino acids. V was shortened by 7 bases and J by 0 bases, with 13 bases between the two germline ends. Germline CDR1 and CDR2: MNHEY and SVGAGI. Only in-frame clones appear in the TCRdb table, and some are missing; sequencing was by immunoSEQ multiplex PCR. Of over 100,000 clones in the sample, approximately 80% were seen once. This sequence was found in a woman in her sixties or seventies with acute or convalescent COVID-19. Sample: peripheral blood. V usage is TRBV6-5 and J usage is TRBJ1-5, with a tentative D call TRBD1 (6 bases). The DNA of the CDR3 is TGTGCCAGCACCCCGGGACACAATAGCAATCAGCCCCAGCATTTT. This sequence encodes CASTPGHNSNQPQHF.